This note documents a single T cell receptor (beta chain) sequence. Its specificity is not known. The method was immunoSEQ multiplex PCR; TCRdb's version includes in-frame clones alone and lacks a portion of them. The sample lists about 1.5 million clones, approximately 98% occurring once. Germline CDR1 is SGHRS and CDR2 is YFSETQ. Trimming removed 3 bases from V and 4 bases from J, with 8 bases in between. The CDR3 runs to 14 residues. These data belong to a study of shared clonotypes between healthy human individuals. The study drew all its donors from Caucasian adults living in Nashville, Tennessee. Study observations and caveats: Naive CD4 clonotype sharing across several donors was approximately 5%.

The V gene is TRBV5-1, the J gene TRBJ2-6; no definite D call. The sample was naive CD4+ T cells sorted from blood. The subset is: CD45RA+ positively selected. This sequence originates from a man aged 25-45 years in good health. The CDR3 loop is CASSYNSGANVLTF. CDR3 nucleotides: TGCGCCAGCAGCTACAACTCCGGGGCCAACGTCCTGACTTTC.